This entry concerns a single T cell receptor (beta chain). These data belong to a study of blood T cell repertoires in COVID-19. Germline V gene lookup returns CDR1 LNHDA and CDR2 SQIVND (reference sequence). CDR3 length: 13 residues. The V end lost 9 bases, the J end lost 0 bases, and 10 bases lay between the germline ends. Original analysis: Reference gene primer amplification gave nucleated cell count estimates. TCRdb's table, derived via immunoSEQ multiplex PCR, lists solely in-frame clones and lacks some. From that table come the V and J calls and clone size; the DNA was used to work out D and trimming. The sample contains almost 200,000 clones, 86% of which appear only once.

V gene TRBV19 combines with J gene TRBJ2-3, with a possible D match to TRBD1 (6 bases). The sequenced material came from peripheral blood. The origin of this receptor is a woman aged 70 to 79 with acute or convalescent COVID-19. CDR3 in DNA: TGTGCCAGCCGGGACACTAGCACAGATACGCAGTATTTT. Translation: CASRDTSTDTQYF. The full variable domain, with the rest looked up from reference TRBV19 and TRBJ2-3, is DGGITQSPKYLFRKEGQNVTLSCEQNLNHDAMYWYRQDPGQGLRLIYYSQIVNDFQKGDIAEGYSVSREKKESFPLTVTSAQKNPTAFYLCASRDTSTDTQYFGPGTRLTVL.